The source of this TCR beta chain is a study of T cell repertoires in cytomegalovirus infection (dated 2019 in TCRdb). Notes on the research overall: The peptide stimulations were aimed at well-studied HLA-B-restricted epitopes as well as recently identified HLA-C-restricted CMV epitopes, whose presentation resists viral immunomodulation. Donor HLA type was relevant to the analysis, as public TCR beta signatures indicated carriage of CMV infection together with the matching HLA type.

The treatment or condition tag for this specimen amounts to: in vitro stimulation with specific CMV peptide epitopes to enrich CMV-specific T cells. Details on this clonotype: No cognate antigen has been identified for it. It has no much larger one-base neighbor in the sample; base qualities were not kept.

The run used an Illumina HiSeq 1500. The public reads were run again by TCRdb, first through fastp at Q25 and then through MiXCR, and only productive beta chains were kept. Rows with one shared CDR3 protein collapse into an entry with the most common genes and DNA. Within this sample are about 330,000 distinct CDR3 sequences, with about 35% of them counted one time only. The ten most abundant clones make up roughly 12% of the sample. Here is what the overall study found, with its caveats: Carriers of CMV infection plus the relevant HLA type were discriminated by the cumulative frequency of public TCR beta family members in the study cohort and in an independent approximately 340-donor cohort. In the ex vivo response, HLA-C-restricted CMV-specific TCR beta clonotypes were dominant, and in two of eight donors the single most frequent clonotype came from this HLA-C-restricted group.

The CDR3, cysteine through phenylalanine, is 14 amino acids long. Left in the record is the CDR3 DNA by itself, 42 bases read in frame from the first base. A distance of 8 bases separates the germline ends of V and J, which lose 0 bases and 5 bases respectively. CDR1 and CDR2, looked up from the germline V gene (reference sequence), are LNHDA and SQIVND. The source is a human donor in good health (CMV status not recorded). Some clones in this sample may be carry-over from other donors' samples. This sequence uses TRBV19 and TRBJ2-1; confidence is insufficient to name the D gene. Sequencing used cultured PBMCs, obtained from culture after CMV antigen stimulation. At the DNA level, the sequence is TGTGCCAGTAGTATAGAAAGACTCAACAATGAGCAGTTCTTC. It translates as CASSIERLNNEQFF.